A selection of T cell receptor beta chains follows, all from one sample in a study of shared clonotypes between healthy human individuals. Repertoires were generated with immunoSEQ multiplex PCR, while TCRdb's copy carries only in-frame clones and drops some. The table shows about 1.1 million clones, with around 77% occurring only once. Material for sequencing was memory CD4+ T cells from PBMCs. The receptors originated from a man between 18 and 35 years old in good health. Some clones in this sample may be carry-over from other donors' samples. CDR3s include the opening cysteine and the closing phenylalanine or tryptophan. D genes are given only for firm matches. The listing skips clone size in some rows; elsewhere it reads once, few, many or a size class.

>TRBV28|TRBJ2-2|NA|NA
CASSATTGELFF
TGTGCCAGCAGTGCGACGACCGGGGAGCTGTTTTTT
>TRBV18|TRBJ2-7|NA|few
CASSPGGQHEQYF
TGTGCCAGCTCACCAGGGGGTCAGCACGAGCAGTACTTC
>TRBV7-3|TRBJ2-2|TRBD2|NA
CASSLRIAGDGGELFF
TGTGCCAGCAGCTTACGGATAGCGGGAGATGGCGGGGAGCTGTTTTTT
>TRBV10-1|TRBJ2-7|NA|NA
CASWKSGTYEQYF
TGCGCCAGCTGGAAGTCCGGAACCTACGAGCAGTACTTC
>TRBV7-8|TRBJ2-5|TRBD2|NA
CASSLGSSSGMGETQYF
TGTGCCAGCAGCCTCGGATCGTCTAGCGGGATGGGTGAGACCCAGTACTTC
>TRBV15|TRBJ2-7|NA|once
CATSRTVEDEQYF
TGTGCCACCAGTCGGACAGTCGAGGACGAGCAGTACTTC
>TRBV7-3|TRBJ2-7|NA|NA
CASSPSSGSEQYF
TGTGCCAGCAGCCCCTCGTCGGGGAGCGAGCAGTACTTC
>TRBV19|TRBJ1-2|TRBD1|NA
CASSLRTGLGYTF
TGTGCCAGTAGTCTTAGGACAGGGCTTGGCTACACCTTC
>TRBV5-1|TRBJ2-2|TRBD2|NA
CASQLAGGTNTGELFF
TGCGCCAGCCAACTAGCGGGAGGTACTAACACCGGGGAGCTGTTTTTT
>TRBV5-1|TRBJ1-2|NA|NA
CASSRGEESYGYTF
TGCGCCAGCAGCCGAGGGGAGGAATCCTATGGCTACACCTTC
>TRBV18|TRBJ2-2|NA|NA
CASSPVRRPNTGELFF
TGTGCCAGCTCACCTGTAAGGCGACCGAACACCGGGGAGCTGTTTTTT
>TRBV27|TRBJ2-2|TRBD2|NA
CASSLTSRADTGELFF
TGTGCCAGCAGTTTGACTAGCCGGGCGGACACCGGGGAGCTGTTTTTT
>TRBV6-1|TRBJ2-3|NA|few
CASSELGTDTQYF
TGTGCCAGCAGTGAACTAGGAACGGATACGCAGTATTTT
>TRBV10-3|TRBJ1-4|NA|NA
CAISTGQPAEKLFF
TGTGCCATCAGTACCGGACAGCCCGCGGAAAAACTGTTTTTT
>TRBV19|TRBJ2-1|NA|NA
CASSGAGARYNEQFF
TGTGCCAGTAGTGGGGCGGGGGCGCGCTACAATGAGCAGTTCTTC
>TRBV6-1|TRBJ2-2|NA|NA
CASSEQPENTGELFF
TGTGCCAGCAGTGAACAACCTGAGAACACCGGGGAGCTGTTTTTT
>TRBV6-5|TRBJ2-7|NA|NA
CASSYDRYYEQYF
TGTGCCAGCAGTTACGACAGGTACTACGAGCAGTACTTC
>TRBV2|TRBJ1-1|NA|NA
CASRPDLPEAFF
TGTGCCAGCAGACCTGATTTGCCTGAAGCTTTCTTT
>TRBV20-1|TRBJ1-1|NA|NA
CSAPTDTEAFF
TGCAGTGCTCCAACCGACACTGAAGCTTTCTTT
>TRBV2|TRBJ2-1|NA|NA
CASKKGGSSYNEQFF
TGTGCCAGCAAAAAGGGGGGTAGCTCCTACAATGAGCAGTTCTTC
>TRBV2|TRBJ2-2|NA|few
CASGAIGELFF
TGTGCCAGCGGAGCGATCGGGGAGCTGTTTTTT
>TRBV10-3|TRBJ2-3|NA|NA
CAISVKLLEGSDTQYF
TGTGCCATCAGTGTAAAATTACTAGAAGGGTCGGATACGCAGTATTTT
>TRBV6-1|TRBJ1-1|NA|NA
CASNLAGDEAFF
TGTGCCAGCAATCTGGCGGGGGATGAAGCTTTCTTT
>TRBV11-2|TRBJ2-1|NA|NA
CASSLQDLYNEQFF
TGTGCCAGCAGCTTACAAGACCTCTACAATGAGCAGTTCTTC
>TRBV5-1|TRBJ2-3|TRBD2|NA
CASSLGTSGNTDTQYF
TGCGCCAGCAGCTTGGGAACTAGCGGGAACACAGATACGCAGTATTTT
>TRBV6-1|TRBJ2-4|NA|few
CASSERDQLLAKNIQYF
TGTGCCAGCAGTGAACGGGACCAACTACTAGCCAAAAACATTCAGTACTTC
>TRBV15|TRBJ2-7|TRBD1|NA
CATSKPGQGSFAEQYF
TGTGCCACCAGCAAGCCGGGACAGGGCAGTTTCGCCGAGCAGTACTTC
>TRBV9|TRBJ1-4|NA|NA
CASSVAAVNEKLFF
TGTGCCAGCAGCGTAGCAGCGGTTAATGAAAAACTGTTTTTT
>TRBV5-8|TRBJ1-1|NA|NA
CASSFSGAGGTEAFF
TGTGCCAGCAGCTTCTCAGGGGCGGGGGGGACTGAAGCTTTCTTT
>TRBV4-3|TRBJ1-4|NA|NA
CASSQGGIGEKLFF
TGCGCCAGCAGCCAAGGGGGCATCGGTGAAAAACTGTTTTTT
>TRBV14|TRBJ1-5|NA|NA
CASSQFGDQPQHF
TGTGCCAGCAGCCAATTCGGGGATCAGCCCCAGCATTTT
>TRBV10-3|TRBJ2-3|TRBD1|NA
CAISESARNRGSTDTQYF
TGTGCCATCAGTGAGTCCGCCCGCAACAGGGGTAGCACAGATACGCAGTATTTT
>TRBV5-1|TRBJ2-4|TRBD1|NA
CASSLFGQGENIQYF
TGCGCCAGCAGCTTGTTTGGACAGGGCGAAAACATTCAGTACTTC
>TRBV5-6|TRBJ1-4|NA|NA
CASSLRQEVFGEKLFF
TGTGCCAGCAGCTTGAGGCAGGAGGTGTTCGGTGAAAAACTGTTTTTT
>TRBV7-9|TRBJ2-7|NA|NA
CASSLGSGSAYEQYF
TGTGCCAGCAGCTTAGGCTCCGGGTCTGCCTACGAGCAGTACTTC
>TRBV28|TRBJ1-2|NA|few
CASSEFGRIYGYTF
TGTGCCAGCAGCGAATTCGGACGAATCTATGGCTACACCTTC
>TRBV15|TRBJ2-1|NA|NA
CATRLTGSYNEQFF
TGTGCCACCAGACTAACTGGCTCCTACAATGAGCAGTTCTTC
>TRBV11-2|TRBJ2-6|NA|NA
CASSLGGGGANVLTF
TGTGCCAGCAGCTTAGGGGGCGGAGGGGCCAACGTCCTGACTTTC
>TRBV28|TRBJ1-1|NA|NA
CASSSSKLAGNAEAFF
TGTGCCAGCAGTTCGAGTAAACTGGCGGGAAACGCTGAAGCTTTCTTT
>TRBV19|TRBJ2-2|TRBD2|NA
CASSIVASGRANTGELFF
TGTGCCAGTAGTATAGTTGCTAGCGGGAGGGCGAACACCGGGGAGCTGTTTTTT
>TRBV10-1|TRBJ1-2|NA|NA
CASSESKPGTRGYGYTF
TGCGCCAGCAGTGAGTCGAAGCCGGGGACACGAGGGTATGGCTACACCTTC
>TRBV9|TRBJ1-2|NA|NA
CASSALTENYGYTF
TGTGCCAGCAGCGCGCTCACAGAGAACTATGGCTACACCTTC
>TRBV2|TRBJ1-1|NA|few
CASSEFSEAFF
TGTGCCAGCAGTGAATTTTCTGAAGCTTTCTTT
>TRBV6-1|TRBJ1-5|NA|NA
CASSDRAGRFQPQHF
TGTGCCAGCAGTGATAGGGCAGGGCGATTTCAGCCCCAGCATTTT
>TRBV9|TRBJ2-7|NA|few
CASSPRLGISYEQYF
TGTGCCAGCAGCCCCCGACTAGGTATCTCCTACGAGCAGTACTTC
>TRBV29-1|TRBJ2-7|NA|once
CSVDGGRAYEQYF
TGCAGCGTTGATGGAGGGAGAGCCTACGAGCAGTACTTC
>TRBV23-1|TRBJ1-4|TRBD1|NA
CASSSHRGWKLFF
TGCGCCAGCAGTTCCCACAGGGGTTGGAAACTGTTTTTT
>TRBV28|TRBJ2-1|TRBD2|NA
CASSKPNLGGEFF
TGTGCCAGCAGTAAGCCCAACCTTGGGGGGGAGTTCTTC
>TRBV6-1|TRBJ1-1|NA|NA
CASSWLNTEAFF
TGTGCCAGCAGTTGGCTGAACACTGAAGCTTTCTTT
>TRBV5-1|TRBJ1-2|NA|once
CASRPGGGAGTNYGYTF
TGCGCCAGCAGACCCGGCGGGGGAGCAGGGACTAACTATGGCTACACCTTC
>TRBV4-2|TRBJ2-7|TRBD2|NA
CASSRGLAGGPLSHEQYF
TGTGCCAGCAGCCGCGGACTAGCGGGAGGGCCTTTATCCCACGAGCAGTACTTC
>TRBV6-5|TRBJ2-2|NA|NA
CASSYAGELFF
TGTGCCAGCAGTTACGCCGGGGAGCTGTTTTTT
>TRBV7-2|TRBJ2-1|TRBD2|NA
CASTPTSGSYNEQFF
TGTGCCAGCACACCGACTAGCGGGTCTTACAATGAGCAGTTCTTC
>TRBV6-1|TRBJ2-5|TRBD1|NA
CASSVSGTGEETQYF
TGTGCCAGCAGTGTCTCTGGGACAGGGGAAGAGACCCAGTACTTC
>TRBV18|TRBJ2-7|NA|NA
CASSPPSLNEQYF
TGTGCCAGCTCACCACCGTCTCTAAACGAGCAGTACTTC
>TRBV5-6|TRBJ1-2|NA|few
CASRKTDLYGYTF
TGTGCCAGCAGGAAGACAGACCTCTATGGCTACACCTTC
>TRBV7-3|TRBJ2-7|TRBD1|NA
CASSLTTGENSYEQYF
TGTGCCAGCAGCTTAACTACAGGGGAGAATTCCTACGAGCAGTACTTC
>TRBV7-2|TRBJ2-7|NA|many
CASSLGGNPPYEQYF
TGTGCCAGCAGCTTAGGGGGAAACCCCCCCTACGAGCAGTACTTC
>TRBV10-3|TRBJ2-1|NA|NA
CAISEASGYNEQFF
TGTGCCATCAGTGAGGCGAGCGGCTACAATGAGCAGTTCTTC